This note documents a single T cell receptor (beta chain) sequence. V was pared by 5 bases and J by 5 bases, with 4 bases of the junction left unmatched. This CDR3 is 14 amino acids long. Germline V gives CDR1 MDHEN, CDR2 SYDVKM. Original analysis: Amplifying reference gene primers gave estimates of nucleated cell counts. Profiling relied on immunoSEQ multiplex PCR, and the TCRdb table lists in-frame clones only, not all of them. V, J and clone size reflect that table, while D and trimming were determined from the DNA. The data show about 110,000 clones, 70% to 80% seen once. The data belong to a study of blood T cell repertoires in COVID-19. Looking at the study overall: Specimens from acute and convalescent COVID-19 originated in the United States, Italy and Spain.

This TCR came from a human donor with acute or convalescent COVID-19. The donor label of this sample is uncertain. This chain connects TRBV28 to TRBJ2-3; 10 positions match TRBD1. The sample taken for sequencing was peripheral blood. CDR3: CASSSDRGQDTQYF. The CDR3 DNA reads TGTGCCAGCAGTAGTGACAGGGGGCAAGATACGCAGTATTTT.